The clone carrying this TCR beta chain has just a few counts. Its antigen is not identified. The CDR3 spans 14 residues. In germline, CDR1 is SGHRS, CDR2 YFSETQ. The ends lost 5 bases at V and 6 bases at J; junction bases unmatched: 6. The sample originates from a study of blood T cells in healthy people across ages. The study's findings and limits: Researchers deemed the diversity estimates from one million T cells underestimates.

Sample-barcoded 5' priming and a J-beta primer mix drove a second PCR of roughly 6 to 12 cycles. TCRdb called the 5' RACE reads again in MiXCR, with one record for every CDR3 protein. The sample records 850,000 or so distinct CDR3 sequences, 29% being singletons. The sample consisted of blood. The J gene is TRBJ1-1, the V gene TRBV5-1, with 11 bases lining up with TRBD1. The receptor was isolated from a woman aged 80 or older in good health. CDR3 region: CASRRDRGISEAFF. In nucleotides, the CDR3 is TGCGCCAGCAGACGGGACAGGGGGATATCTGAAGCTTTCTTT.